A selection of T cell receptor beta chains follows, all from one sample in a study of shared clonotypes between healthy human individuals. Method: immunoSEQ multiplex PCR; TCRdb's copy keeps in-frame clones and lacks some. The top ten hold roughly 0.34% of the sample, which has approximately 2,000,000 clones, around 92% seen once. The sequenced sample consisted of naive CD4+ T cells from PBMCs. The source of these receptors is a man younger than 35 in good health. Some clones in this sample may be carry-over from other donors' samples. The CDR3 runs from the conserved cysteine through the conserved F or W. The D gene is left open where the match is weak. Clone size is given for some rows only: seen once, a few or many times, or a class if the clone is expanded.

CDR3aa	CDR3nt	v_gene	j_gene	abundance	d_gene
CSARLAGGPREQYF	TGCAGCGCCAGACTAGCGGGAGGGCCCCGCGAGCAGTACTTC	TRBV29-1	TRBJ2-7	once	TRBD2
CATSGGREGYNEQFF	TGTGCCACCAGCGGGGGGCGGGAGGGCTACAATGAGCAGTTCTTC	TRBV15	TRBJ2-1	NA	TRBD2
CATSPRQGGDEQYF	TGTGCCACCAGCCCCCGACAGGGTGGCGACGAGCAGTACTTC	TRBV15	TRBJ2-7	NA	TRBD1
CASSLVVSWRERRNEQFF	TGTGCCAGCAGCTTAGTGGTTTCTTGGCGGGAGCGGAGAAATGAGCAGTTCTTC	TRBV7-2	TRBJ2-1	NA	TRBD2
CASEKNKGTYEQYF	TGTGCCAGCGAAAAAAACAAGGGGACCTACGAGCAGTACTTC	TRBV2	TRBJ2-7	NA	NA
CASSTRDSILQETQYF	TGTGCCAGCAGCACCCGGGACAGCATCCTACAAGAGACCCAGTACTTC	TRBV9	TRBJ2-5	NA	TRBD1
CASSLGGRGELFF	TGTGCCAGCAGCTTAGGGGGTCGGGGGGAGCTGTTTTTT	TRBV11-3	TRBJ2-2	NA	NA
CASSFSRPSYNEQFF	TGCGCCAGCAGCTTTTCGCGGCCCTCCTACAATGAGCAGTTCTTC	TRBV5-1	TRBJ2-1	NA	NA
CASQGGARKGQETQYF	TGCGCCAGCCAAGGGGGGGCGCGTAAAGGCCAAGAGACCCAGTACTTC	TRBV5-1	TRBJ2-5	NA	NA
CASRDLFHNEQFF	TGCGCCAGTCGGGACTTATTTCACAATGAGCAGTTCTTC	TRBV4-1	TRBJ2-1	once	NA
CASSPRRDRDQPQHF	TGTGCCAGCTCACCGCGACGGGACCGGGATCAGCCCCAGCATTTT	TRBV18	TRBJ1-5	NA	NA
CASSQDSFGTGSSNQPQHF	TGTGCCAGCAGCCAAGATAGCTTCGGGACAGGGAGTAGCAATCAGCCCCAGCATTTT	TRBV4-2	TRBJ1-5	NA	TRBD1
CASSFSGPQETQYF	TGTGCCAGCAGCTTCTCAGGACCCCAAGAGACCCAGTACTTC	TRBV7-2	TRBJ2-5	NA	NA
CASTPGSLGETQYF	TGTGCCAGTACACCCGGGAGTCTCGGGGAGACCCAGTACTTC	TRBV19	TRBJ2-5	NA	NA
CASSLDGSYSSSGNTIYF	TGTGCCAGCAGCTTAGACGGGTCATACTCGAGCTCTGGAAACACCATATATTTT	TRBV7-2	TRBJ1-3	NA	NA
CASSFDSAGYGYTF	TGTGCCAGCAGCTTCGATAGTGCGGGCTATGGCTACACCTTC	TRBV5-4	TRBJ1-2	NA	NA
CASSVSGSLANYGYTF	TGTGCCAGCAGCGTATCGGGGAGTCTAGCTAACTATGGCTACACCTTC	TRBV9	TRBJ1-2	NA	NA
CASSLGQGFDTQYF	TGTGCCAGCAGTTTAGGACAGGGTTTCGATACGCAGTATTTT	TRBV27	TRBJ2-3	NA	TRBD1
CASSLLRRQINQPQHF	TGTGCCAGCAGCTTACTTCGTCGGCAGATTAATCAGCCCCAGCATTTT	TRBV7-8	TRBJ1-5	NA	NA
CASSIGRQETQYF	TGTGCCAGTAGTATAGGGCGGCAAGAGACCCAGTACTTC	TRBV19	TRBJ2-5	NA	NA
CASSDPGIGRGTDTQYF	TGTGCCAGCAGCGACCCAGGGATCGGTAGAGGCACAGATACGCAGTATTTT	TRBV7-9	TRBJ2-3	NA	NA
CASSPDRQETQYF	TGTGCCAGCAGTCCTGACAGGCAAGAGACCCAGTACTTC	TRBV6-5	TRBJ2-5	NA	NA
CASSFANYEQYF	TGTGCCAGCAGCTTCGCCAACTACGAGCAGTACTTC	TRBV7-9	TRBJ2-7	NA	NA
CAISATREAEAFF	TGTGCCATCAGTGCTACCAGGGAGGCTGAAGCTTTCTTT	TRBV10-3	TRBJ1-1	NA	NA
CASSQDLGGANVLTF	TGTGCCAGCAGCCAAGATCTGGGGGGGGCCAACGTCCTGACTTTC	TRBV4-2	TRBJ2-6	NA	NA
CASSPQAGQGNGYTF	TGTGCCAGCAGCCCCCAGGCGGGACAGGGGAATGGCTACACCTTC	TRBV9	TRBJ1-2	NA	TRBD1
CAARQRELTDTQYF	TGCGCCGCTCGCCAGCGGGAGCTCACAGATACGCAGTATTTT	TRBV10-1	TRBJ2-3	NA	TRBD2
CASSEDVGTPGRYTF	TGTGCCAGCAGTGAAGACGTGGGGACGCCCGGGCGCTATACCTTC	TRBV6-1	TRBJ1-2	NA	NA
CASSLGVLAGANEQFF	TGCGCCAGCAGCTTGGGGGTCCTAGCGGGGGCAAATGAGCAGTTCTTC	TRBV5-1	TRBJ2-1	NA	TRBD2
CASRGGLESPLHF	TGTGCCAGCAGGGGGGGGTTGGAATCACCCCTCCACTTT	TRBV2	TRBJ1-6	NA	NA
CASSQVLGSYNEQFF	TGTGCCAGCAGCCAAGTTCTGGGCTCCTACAATGAGCAGTTCTTC	TRBV4-2	TRBJ2-1	NA	NA
CASRSGTGGYEQYF	TGCGCCAGCAGGTCCGGGACAGGGGGCTACGAGCAGTACTTC	TRBV5-1	TRBJ2-7	NA	TRBD1
CASSYRRTSGDNEQFF	TGTGCCAGCAGTTACCGACGGACTAGCGGTGACAATGAGCAGTTCTTC	TRBV6-5	TRBJ2-1	NA	TRBD2
CASSLAGTSGEQYF	TGTGCCAGCAGCTTAGCGGGCACCTCCGGCGAGCAGTACTTC	TRBV7-9	TRBJ2-7	NA	NA
CASSPPAGGIRNEQFF	TGTGCCAGCTCACCACCGGCAGGGGGTATTAGGAATGAGCAGTTCTTC	TRBV18	TRBJ2-1	NA	TRBD1
CASSLVRAENTEAFF	TGTGCCAGCAGCTTAGTAAGGGCAGAGAACACTGAAGCTTTCTTT	TRBV7-2	TRBJ1-1	NA	NA
CASSEETGAMRTQYF	TGTGCCAGCAGTGAGGAGACAGGGGCGATGAGGACCCAGTACTTC	TRBV2	TRBJ2-5	NA	TRBD1
CASSSDRNTGELFF	TGTGCCAGCAGCTCGGATAGGAACACCGGGGAGCTGTTTTTT	TRBV11-2	TRBJ2-2	NA	NA
CSVLGQTTSTDTQYF	TGCAGCGTTTTGGGACAGACTACTAGCACAGATACGCAGTATTTT	TRBV29-1	TRBJ2-3	NA	TRBD1
CASSYRQGTQPQHF	TGTGCCAGCAGCTACCGACAGGGGACTCAGCCCCAGCATTTT	TRBV28	TRBJ1-5	NA	TRBD1
CASIEQGGIEEKLFF	TGTGCCAGTATTGAACAGGGCGGAATTGAGGAAAAACTGTTTTTT	TRBV19	TRBJ1-4	NA	NA
CASSLPPGLAGGPSYNEQFF	TGTGCCAGCAGCCTCCCCCCGGGACTAGCGGGAGGGCCATCCTACAATGAGCAGTTCTTC	TRBV21-1	TRBJ2-1	once	NA
CASSALTGGLPGDSGNTIYF	TGTGCCAGTAGTGCCCTAACAGGGGGACTCCCGGGCGACTCTGGAAACACCATATATTTT	TRBV19	TRBJ1-3	NA	TRBD1